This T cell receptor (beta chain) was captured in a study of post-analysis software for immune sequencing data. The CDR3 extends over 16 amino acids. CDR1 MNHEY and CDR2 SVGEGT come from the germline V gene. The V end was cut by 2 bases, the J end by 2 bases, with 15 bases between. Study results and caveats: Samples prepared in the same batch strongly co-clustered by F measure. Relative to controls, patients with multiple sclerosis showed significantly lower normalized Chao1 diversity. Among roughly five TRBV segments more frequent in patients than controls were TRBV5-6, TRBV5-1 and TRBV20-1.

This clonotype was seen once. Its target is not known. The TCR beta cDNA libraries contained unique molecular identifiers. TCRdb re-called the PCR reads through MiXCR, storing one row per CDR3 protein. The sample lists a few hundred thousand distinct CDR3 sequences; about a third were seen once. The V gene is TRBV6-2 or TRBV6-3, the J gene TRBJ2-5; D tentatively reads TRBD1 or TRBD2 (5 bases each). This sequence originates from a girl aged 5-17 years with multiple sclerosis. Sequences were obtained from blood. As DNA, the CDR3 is TGTGCCAGCAGTTACCAGGGACGGGTAGTTCAAGAGACCCAGTACTTC. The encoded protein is CASSYQGRVVQETQYF.